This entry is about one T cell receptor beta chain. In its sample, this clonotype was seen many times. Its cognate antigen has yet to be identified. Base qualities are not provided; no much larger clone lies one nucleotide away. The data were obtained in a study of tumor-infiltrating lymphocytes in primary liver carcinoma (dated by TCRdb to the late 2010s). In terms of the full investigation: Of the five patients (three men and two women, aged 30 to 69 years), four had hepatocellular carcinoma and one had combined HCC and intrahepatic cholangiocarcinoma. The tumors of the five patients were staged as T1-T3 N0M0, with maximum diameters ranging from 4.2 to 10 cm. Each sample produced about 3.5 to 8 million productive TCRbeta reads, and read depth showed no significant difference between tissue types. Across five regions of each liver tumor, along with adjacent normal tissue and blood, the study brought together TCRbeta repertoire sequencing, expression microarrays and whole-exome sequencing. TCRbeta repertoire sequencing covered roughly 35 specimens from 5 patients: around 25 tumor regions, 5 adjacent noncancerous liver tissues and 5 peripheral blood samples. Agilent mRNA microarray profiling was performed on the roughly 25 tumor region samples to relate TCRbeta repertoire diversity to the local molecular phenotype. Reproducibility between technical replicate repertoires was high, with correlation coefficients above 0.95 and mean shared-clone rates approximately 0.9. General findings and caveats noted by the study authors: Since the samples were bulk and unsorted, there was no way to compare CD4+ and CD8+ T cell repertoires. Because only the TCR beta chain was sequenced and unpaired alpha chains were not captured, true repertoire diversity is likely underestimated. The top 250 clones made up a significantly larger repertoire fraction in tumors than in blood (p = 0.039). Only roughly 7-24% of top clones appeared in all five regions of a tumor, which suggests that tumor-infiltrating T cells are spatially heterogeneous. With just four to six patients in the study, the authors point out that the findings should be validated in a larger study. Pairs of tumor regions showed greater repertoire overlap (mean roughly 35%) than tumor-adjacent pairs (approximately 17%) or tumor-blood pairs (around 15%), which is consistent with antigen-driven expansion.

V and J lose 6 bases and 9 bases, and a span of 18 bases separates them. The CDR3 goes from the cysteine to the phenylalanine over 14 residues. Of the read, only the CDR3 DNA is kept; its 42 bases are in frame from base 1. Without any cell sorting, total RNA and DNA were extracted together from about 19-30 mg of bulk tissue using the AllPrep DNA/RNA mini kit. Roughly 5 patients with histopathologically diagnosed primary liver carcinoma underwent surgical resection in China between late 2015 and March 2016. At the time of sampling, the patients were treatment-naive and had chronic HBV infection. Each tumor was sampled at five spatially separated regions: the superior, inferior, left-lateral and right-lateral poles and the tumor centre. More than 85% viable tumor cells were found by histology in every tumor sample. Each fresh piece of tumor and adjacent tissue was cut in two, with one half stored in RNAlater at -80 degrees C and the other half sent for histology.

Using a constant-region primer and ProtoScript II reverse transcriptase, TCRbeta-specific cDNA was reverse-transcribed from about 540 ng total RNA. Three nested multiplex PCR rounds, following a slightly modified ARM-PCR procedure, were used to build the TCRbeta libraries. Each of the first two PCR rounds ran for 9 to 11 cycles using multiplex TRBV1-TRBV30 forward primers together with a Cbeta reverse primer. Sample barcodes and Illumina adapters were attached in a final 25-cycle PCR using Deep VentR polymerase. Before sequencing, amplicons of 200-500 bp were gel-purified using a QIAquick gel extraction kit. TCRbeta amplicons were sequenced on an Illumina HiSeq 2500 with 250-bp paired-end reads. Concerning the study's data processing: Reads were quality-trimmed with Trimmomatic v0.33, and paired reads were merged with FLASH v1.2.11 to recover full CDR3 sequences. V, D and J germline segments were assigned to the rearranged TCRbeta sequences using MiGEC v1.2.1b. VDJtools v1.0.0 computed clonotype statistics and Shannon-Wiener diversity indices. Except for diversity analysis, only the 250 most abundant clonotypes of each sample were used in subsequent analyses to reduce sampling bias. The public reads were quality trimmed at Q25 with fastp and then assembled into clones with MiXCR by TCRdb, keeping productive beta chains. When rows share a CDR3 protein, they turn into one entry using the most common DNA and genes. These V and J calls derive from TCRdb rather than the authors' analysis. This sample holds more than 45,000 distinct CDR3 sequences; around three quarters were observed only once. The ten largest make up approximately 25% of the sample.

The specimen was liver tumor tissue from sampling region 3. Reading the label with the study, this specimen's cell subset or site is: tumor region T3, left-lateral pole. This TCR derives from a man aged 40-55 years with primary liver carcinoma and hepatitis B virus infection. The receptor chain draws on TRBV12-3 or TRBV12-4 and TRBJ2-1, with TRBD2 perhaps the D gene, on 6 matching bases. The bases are TGTGCCAGCAGCACCCGGGACTCTGACGGTGAGCAGTTCTTC. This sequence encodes CASSTRDSDGEQFF.